This passage covers 20 T cell receptor beta chains from one sample sequenced in a study of cytomegalovirus exposure and HLA in healthy donors. Primers: 60 Vbeta forward and 13 Jbeta reverse. TCRdb's copy holds only in-frame clones and misses some; the assay was immunoSEQ multiplex PCR. The top ten hold approximately 2.3% of the sample, which has about 160,000 clones, roughly 80% seen once. The sample comprised PBMCs. These receptor sequences come from a man in his fifties in good health and CMV-seropositive.

This clone showed up just a few times. The chain links TRBV11-2 to TRBJ2-7; the match to TRBD1 covers 8 bases. The CDR3 consists of 15 residues. Germline lookup yields CDR1 SGHAT and CDR2 FQNNGV. V trimming: 5 bases; J trimming: 4 bases; junction bases outside the gene matches: 10. The CDR3 region has the DNA TGTGCCAGCAGCGTGCAGTACGACAGGGGATACGAGCAGTACTTC. This codes for CASSVQYDRGYEQYF.

This chain links TRBV10-1 with TRBJ1-1; D uncertain. The CDR3 is made up of 16 amino acids. Germline V CDR1 and CDR2: WNHNN, SYGVQD (reference sequence). The V and J ends lost 4 bases and 4 bases respectively, with 19 bases between them. The DNA of the CDR3 is TGCGCCAGCAGTGGCCGGGCGGGGAAGAGTGGCACTGAAGCTTTCTTT. Translating gives CASSGRAGKSGTEAFF.

This chain uses TRBV19 with TRBJ1-1; 10 nucleotides match TRBD1. Germline loops: CDR1 LNHDA, CDR2 SQIVND (reference sequence). The V and J ends lost 0 bases and 12 bases, in that order; junction bases with no gene match: 4. The CDR3 spans 13 residues. CDR3 nucleotide sequence: TGTGCCAGTAGTATAGAGAGACAGGGGGCTCCTTTCTTT. Translated, it gives CASSIERQGAPFF.

V and J are TRBV5-4 and TRBJ1-2; D is perhaps TRBD1 (6 bases). Germline CDR1 is SGHNT and CDR2 is YYREEE (reference sequence). This CDR3 contains 14 residues. The V gene lost 0 bases and the J gene lost 2 bases, with 8 bases spanning the gap. The CDR3 nucleotides are TGTGCCAGCAGCTTGGAACAGGGCAACTATGGCTACACCTTC. Translating gives CASSLEQGNYGYTF.

V gene TRBV7-9 combines with J gene TRBJ2-5, with a tentative D call TRBD2 (6 bases). Trimming shortened V by 2 bases and J by 7 bases, and 17 bases separated the two germline ends. The CDR3 loop spans 15 amino acids. The germline V gene encodes CDR1 SEHNR and CDR2 FQNEAQ (reference sequence). The CDR3 here is CASSLSSGGPWTQYF. In DNA, the CDR3 is TGTGCCAGCAGCTTATCCTCCGGGGGACCGTGGACCCAGTACTTC. Full variable domain (rest looked up from reference TRBV7-9 and TRBJ2-5): DTGVSQNPRHKITKRGQNVTFRCDPISEHNRLYWYRQTLGQGPEFLTYFQNEAQLEKSRLLSDRFSAERPKGSFSTLEIQRTEQGDSAMYLCASSLSSGGPWTQYFGPGTRLLVL.

The genes are TRBV6-5 and TRBJ2-7, with 10 bases matching TRBD1. With 3 bases clipped from V and 4 bases from J, the junction kept 9 bases outside the gene matches. Germline V lookup: CDR1 MNHEY, CDR2 SVGAGI. The CDR3 runs 16 residues. CDR3 region: CASSYHSGQGDYEQYF. Here the CDR3 DNA reads TGTGCCAGCAGTTATCATTCTGGACAGGGGGATTACGAGCAGTACTTC.

The chain combines TRBV5-1 with TRBJ1-2; TRBD1 is a possible D gene (6 bases). The germline gives CDR1 SGHRS, CDR2 YFSETQ. The V end was cut by 4 bases, the J end by 1 base, with 14 bases between. The CDR3 contains 15 residues. The DNA of the CDR3 is TGCGCCAGCAGCACACAGGGTCGAGATAACTATGGCTACACCTTC. Protein: CASSTQGRDNYGYTF.

This clone showed up just once. The chain joins TRBV4-3 to TRBJ1-6, with 7 bases that match TRBD1. The CDR3 spans 17 residues. From germline, CDR1 is LGHNA and CDR2 YSLEER. The ends lost 1 base at V and 8 bases at J; junction bases unmatched: 11. The DNA of the CDR3 is TGCGCCAGCAGCCAAGGGTCAGGGGGGCGAAGTGATTCACCCCTCCACTTT. Protein: CASSQGSGGRSDSPLHF.

The rearrangement uses TRBV5-4 and TRBJ2-5, with D maybe TRBD2 (5 bases). V lost 4 bases and J 1 base, leaving 14 bases between the germline ends. This CDR3 contains 15 residues. The germline V gene encodes CDR1 SGHNT and CDR2 YYREEE (reference sequence). CDR3: CASSPGSPGQETQYF. The CDR3 DNA reads as TGTGCCAGCAGCCCGGGGTCCCCGGGCCAAGAGACCCAGTACTTC. Full variable domain (missing parts from reference TRBV5-4 and TRBJ2-5): ETGVTQSPTHLIKTRGQQVTLRCSSQSGHNTVSWYQQALGQGPQFIFQYYREEENGRGNFPPRFSGLQFPNYSSELNVNALELDDSALYLCASSPGSPGQETQYFGPGTRLLVL.

This clone was counted once. The CDR3 coding sequence is TGTGCCAGCTCACCCATGACAGGGCGGGATTCACCCCTCCACTTT. It codes for CASSPMTGRDSPLHF. V usage is TRBV18 and J usage is TRBJ1-6; 7 nucleotides agree with TRBD1. The CDR3 has 15 amino acids. From germline, CDR1 is KGHSH and CDR2 LQKENI. The trim removed 3 bases at V and 8 bases at J, leaving 7 bases unmatched.

V gene TRBV9 combines with J gene TRBJ2-7; D not certain. V was pared by 0 bases and J by 1 base, with 11 bases between. Per germline, CDR1 SGDLS and CDR2 YYNGEE. The CDR3 is 15 residues long. CDR3: CASSVGAARSYEQYF. The CDR3, as DNA: TGTGCCAGCAGCGTAGGTGCAGCGAGATCCTACGAGCAGTACTTC.

The CDR3 protein is CASSKGERNTDTQYF. CDR3 DNA sequence: TGTGCCAGCAGCAAAGGGGAGCGGAACACAGATACGCAGTATTTT. The rearrangement uses TRBV21-1 and TRBJ2-3; the table gives TRBD2 as D, unverified against the DNA. TRBV21-1 is labeled a pseudogene. This CDR3 region has 15 residues.

CDR3 amino acids: CASSPHRGQVSYEQYF. The CDR3 DNA sequence: TGTGCCAGCAGCCCGCACAGGGGGCAGGTTTCCTACGAGCAGTACTTC. V is TRBV9 and J is TRBJ2-7; TRBD1 matches 9 bases. This CDR3 is built from 16 residues. CDR1 SGDLS and CDR2 YYNGEE come from the germline V gene. V dropped 4 bases and J dropped 1; count of bases not matched to a gene: 9.

The chain couples TRBV6-5 to TRBJ1-6, with 7 bases fitting TRBD1. The CDR3 consists of 12 residues. From germline, CDR1 is MNHEY and CDR2 SVGAGI. V gave up 10 bases and J gave up 6 bases; unmatched junction bases: 3. The CDR3 DNA sequence: TGTGCCACCCGGGACAGTAATTCACCCCTCCACTTT. It encodes CATRDSNSPLHF.

J is TRBJ1-1 and V is TRBV4-3; tentatively, D is TRBD1 (5 bases). CDR1 and CDR2 (germline): LGHNA, YSLEER. V was clipped by 2 bases and J by 4 bases, with 17 bases between them. This CDR3 is built from 16 residues. CDR3 loop: CASSQRTRGEVTEAFF. CDR3 in DNA: TGCGCCAGCAGCCAAAGGACGAGAGGGGAGGTCACTGAAGCTTTCTTT.

This clone was counted a single time. The chain couples TRBV2 to TRBJ2-3; D remains unclear. Germline V CDR1 and CDR2: SNHLY, FYNNEI. The CDR3 length is 12 residues. Trimming pared 3 bases from V and 8 bases from J, leaving 9 bases between. The CDR3 sequence is CASSEAVGTQYF. Here the CDR3 DNA reads TGTGCCAGCAGTGAGGCGGTGGGTACGCAGTATTTT.

V is TRBV14 and J is TRBJ1-1, with 9 positions matching TRBD1. Germline V CDR1 and CDR2: SGHDN, FVKESK. V lost 5 bases and J lost 6; bases outside the gene matches: 7. There are 14 residues in the CDR3. CDR3 DNA: TGTGCCAGCAGCAGGCCGGGACAGGGACCTGAAGCTTTCTTT. It encodes CASSRPGQGPEAFF. Variable domain in full (rest from reference TRBV14 and TRBJ1-1): EAGVTQFPSHSVIEKGQTVTLRCDPISGHDNLYWYRRVMGKEIKFLLHFVKESKQDESGMPNNRFLAERTGGTYSTLKVQPAELEDSGVYFCASSRPGQGPEAFFGQGTRLTVV.

CDR3 nucleotide sequence: TGTGCCTGGAGGGCGGGACAGCCTAATCAGCCCCAGCATTTT. It codes for CAWRAGQPNQPQHF. The rearrangement uses TRBV30 and TRBJ1-5, with TRBD1 identical over 7 bases. J was trimmed by 4 bases and V by 3 bases; bases with no gene match: 6. The V gene's germline CDR1 is GTSNPN and CDR2 SVGIG (reference sequence). The CDR3 runs to 14 residues. Full variable domain (outside the CDR3, taken from reference TRBV30 and TRBJ1-5): SQTIHQWPATLVQPVGSPLSLECTVEGTSNPNLYWYRQAAGRGLQLLFYSVGIGQISSEVPQNLSASRPQDRQFILSSKKLLLSDSGFYLCAWRAGQPNQPQHFGDGTRLSIL.

V and J are TRBV15 and TRBJ1-6, with D uncertain. The germline V gene has CDR1 LNHNV and CDR2 YYDKDF (reference sequence). Trimming pared 0 bases from V and 9 bases from J, leaving 9 bases between. CDR3 size: 14 residues. The CDR3 DNA is TGTGCCACCAGCAGAGATTTTGATAGTTCACCCCTCCACTTT. It encodes CATSRDFDSSPLHF.

This clone has a single count. The chain uses TRBV6-6 and TRBJ2-1; D remains ambiguous. The germline V gene encodes CDR1 MNHNY and CDR2 SVGAGI (reference sequence). The CDR3 spans 11 residues. The V gene lost 2 bases and the J gene lost 8 bases, with 4 bases spanning the gap. The CDR3 bases are TGTGCCAGCAGTTACGAGTATGAGCAGTTCTTC. The encoded protein is CASSYEYEQFF.